Listed here are 27 T cell receptor beta chains from one sample, sequenced in a study of T cells in Graves' hyperthyroidism and ophthalmopathy (dated by TCRdb to the late 2010s). Library preparation was by multiplex PCR. TCRdb lists the instrument as Illumina HiSeq 2000. Amplification of TCR beta CDR3 regions was carried out from RNA transcripts. A first-round RT-PCR of the TCR CDR3 used the HTBI primer set with the Qiagen OneStep RT-PCR kit. TCRdb passed the public sequencing reads through fastp at Q25 and MiXCR, retaining productive beta sequences. Rows with a matching CDR3 protein are joined into one entry that keeps the most common DNA and genes. The sample has nearly 600,000 distinct CDR3 sequences on record, 13% to 15% of them singletons. The ten largest clones capture approximately 6.4% of the sample. Sequenced input: blood. These receptors were collected from a woman in her late teens or twenties with Graves' ophthalmopathy.

This clonotype has just a few counts. An end of the junction does not agree with germline; a read error may underlie this. J is TRBJ1-4 and V is TRBV27; D is unclear. Per the germline V gene, CDR1 is MNHEY and CDR2 is SMNVEV (reference sequence). This CDR3 contains 15 residues. This CDR3 reads CAGSVYLGLNEKLFF. The CDR3 region has the DNA TGTGCCGGCAGTGTATACCTAGGACTTAATGAAAAACTGTTTTTT.

This clonotype was recorded many times. The chain recombines TRBV27 with TRBJ1-2, with D perhaps TRBD1 (5 bases). The CDR3 contains 15 residues. Germline lookup yields CDR1 MNHEY and CDR2 SMNVEV (reference sequence). V shed 4 bases and J shed 0 bases, with 12 bases lying between them. The CDR3 bases are TGTGCCAGCAGTTCCTTTCTCAGGGCTAACTATGGCTACACCTTC. Translation gives CASSSFLRANYGYTF.

A note on this clonotype: A much larger clonotype is one base distant, so this may be a read error. The chain has TRBV28 and TRBJ2-7; D may match TRBD1 or TRBD2 (5 bases each). Trimming took 6 bases from V and 5 from J, leaving 11 bases between them. The germline CDR1 and CDR2 sequences are MDHEN and SYDVKM. The CDR3 is 12 residues long. In nucleotides, the CDR3 is TGTGCCAGCAGCCGGGGCTCGGACGAGCAGTACTTC. Encoded protein: CASSRGSDEQYF.

The chain employs TRBV24-1 and TRBJ2-1, with D unresolved. CDR1 is KGHDR, CDR2 SFDVKD, per germline. Between the trimmed V and J ends, which lost 2 bases and 1 base, there was a span of 5 bases. This CDR3 spans 14 amino acids. The CDR3 DNA sequence: TGTGCCACCAGTGATTCGGGTTCCTACAATGAGCAGTTCTTC. This encodes CATSDSGSYNEQFF.

V and J are TRBV7-3 and TRBJ2-3, with 10 bases aligning to TRBD2. CDR1 and CDR2 (germline): SGHTA, FQGTGA. Trimming took 6 bases from V and 4 from J; bases not matched to a gene: 10. This CDR3 has 16 amino acids. CDR3 in amino acids: CASSSSGRARPDTQYF. CDR3 DNA sequence: TGTGCCAGCAGTTCGAGCGGGAGGGCCAGACCAGATACGCAGTATTTT.

Details on this clonotype: With a much larger clone just one base away, this may be a read error. The J gene is TRBJ2-7, the V gene TRBV28; 7 nucleotides agree with TRBD2. Germline V CDR1 and CDR2: MDHEN, SYDVKM. The CDR3 totals 16 residues. The CDR3 spells CASSLNWGRGDYKQYF. CDR3 DNA: TGTGCCAGCAGTTTAAACTGGGGGAGAGGGGACTACAAGCAGTACTTC.

This clonotype was found many times. This chain connects TRBV11-2 to TRBJ2-3, with 7 bases that match TRBD2. The CDR3 has 16 residues. Germline lookup yields CDR1 SGHAT and CDR2 FQNNGV. V lost 1 base, J lost 2 bases, and 6 bases stayed unmatched. DNA of the CDR3: TGTGCCAGCAGCTTAGCGGGTACTAGCGCCACAGATACGCAGTATTTT. Translation gives CASSLAGTSATDTQYF.

The table lists this clonotype with many counts. The chain employs TRBV12-3 or TRBV12-4 and TRBJ1-6, with a weak D call TRBD1 (5 bases). The CDR3 contains 13 residues. V was trimmed by 7 bases and J by 7 bases, leaving 11 bases between them. The CDR3 protein is CASNPGINSPLHF. In nucleotides, the CDR3 is TGTGCCAGCAACCCAGGGATAAATTCACCCCTCCACTTT.

This clonotype has a count of ten or more. The chain combines TRBV7-2 with TRBJ1-2; TRBD1 matches at 10 bases. CDR3 length: 12 amino acids. The germline gives CDR1 SGHTA, CDR2 FQGNSA. Germline trimming cut 7 bases from V and 10 bases from J; bases unmatched to any gene: 6. CDR3 protein: CASTGTGAFYTF. For the CDR3, the DNA is TGTGCCAGCACCGGGACAGGGGCTTTCTACACCTTC.

V usage is TRBV12-3 or TRBV12-4 and J usage is TRBJ1-4; TRBD1 aligns across 8 bases. V gave up 3 bases and J gave up 7 bases; unmatched junction bases: 7. This CDR3 is built from 15 residues. CDR3 amino acids: CASSLTGVGREKLFF. In DNA, the CDR3 is TGTGCCAGCAGTTTGACAGGGGTCGGCCGTGAAAAACTGTTTTTT.

This clonotype was counted ten times or more. The V call is TRBV5-4, the J call TRBJ2-7; D is ambiguous. The V gene lost 1 base and the J gene lost 6 bases, with 11 bases spanning the gap. Germline assignment: CDR1 SGHNT and CDR2 YYREEE (reference sequence). The CDR3 is made up of 13 amino acids. The CDR3 nucleotides are TGTGCCAGCAGCTTGTCTAGGATAGGCGAGCAGTACTTC. It translates to CASSLSRIGEQYF.

Many counts were recorded for this clonotype. The rearrangement uses TRBV4-1 and TRBJ2-3; TRBD2 matches 9 bases. The CDR3 runs 16 residues. The V and J ends lost 1 base and 5 bases, in that order; junction bases with no gene match: 7. Germline V CDR1 and CDR2: MGHRA, YSYEKL. The CDR3 protein is CASSQGLAGIIDTQYF. The CDR3 bases are TGCGCCAGCAGCCAAGGGCTAGCGGGGATTATAGATACGCAGTATTTT.

The chain uses TRBV10-2 and TRBJ2-7; D tentatively fits TRBD1 or TRBD2 (5 bases each). The V end lost 8 bases, the J end lost 2 bases, and 10 bases lay between the germline ends. Germline V gene data show CDR1 as WSHSY and CDR2 as SAAADI. This CDR3 is built from 12 residues. For the CDR3, the DNA is TGCGCCAGCGGACGGGGACCCTACGAGCAGTACTTC. Protein product: CASGRGPYEQYF.

This clonotype was recorded a few times. The V gene is TRBV4-3, the J gene TRBJ2-7; 12 bases align to TRBD2. CDR3 length: 20 residues. J was trimmed by 4 bases and V by 0 bases; bases with no gene match: 16. The germline V gene encodes CDR1 LGHNA and CDR2 YSLEER. The CDR3, as DNA: TGCGCCAGCAGCCAAGAGGTGTTTATCCTAGCGGGAGGGCCGGGTTACGAGCAGTACTTC. This sequence encodes CASSQEVFILAGGPGYEQYF.

This clonotype was counted ten times or more. V and J are TRBV27 and TRBJ2-1; D not certain. The germline gives CDR1 MNHEY, CDR2 SMNVEV (reference sequence). This CDR3 is 18 amino acids long. V lost 4 bases and J 7 bases, leaving 26 bases between the germline ends. The CDR3 is CASSYLGGGLALENEQFF. The CDR3 coding sequence is TGTGCCAGCAGTTATTTGGGCGGTGGGCTGGCATTAGAAAATGAGCAGTTCTTC.

Many counts were recorded for this clonotype. This rearrangement joins TRBV18 to TRBJ2-1; 7 nucleotides align to TRBD2. The CDR3 totals 15 residues. V was pared by 1 base and J by 4 bases, with 4 bases of the junction left unmatched. Germline CDR1 KGHSH, CDR2 LQKENI. CDR3 in DNA: TGTGCCAGCTCACCACAGCGGGGTGAATACAATGAGCAGTTCTTC. Amino acids: CASSPQRGEYNEQFF. Looking up the rest from reference TRBV18 and TRBJ2-1 gives the full variable domain: NAGVMQNPRHLVRRRGQEARLRCSPMKGHSHVYWYRQLPEEGLKFMVYLQKENIIDESGMPKERFSAEFPKEGPSILRIQQVVRGDSAAYFCASSPQRGEYNEQFFGPGTRLTVL.

The chain has TRBV10-3 and TRBJ1-1, with D perhaps matching TRBD1 (6 bases). The germline V gene encodes CDR1 ENHRY and CDR2 SYGVKD. The CDR3 runs 13 residues. V lost 6 bases to trimming and J lost 3 bases, with 11 bases between them. In DNA, the CDR3 is TGTGCCATCAGCTTAGGGGGACACACTGAAGCTTTCTTT. Residues: CAISLGGHTEAFF.

With respect to this clonotype: With a much larger clone just one base away, this may be a read error. V and J are TRBV28 and TRBJ2-3; TRBD1 agrees at 10 bases. V trimming: 5 bases; J trimming: 5 bases; junction bases outside the gene matches: 10. CDR3 length: 16 residues. The germline V gene has CDR1 MDHEN and CDR2 SYDVKM. The DNA of the CDR3 is TGTGCCAGCAGTCTCCATACAGGACAGGGGGGAGATACGCAGTATTTT. Protein: CASSLHTGQGGDTQYF.

This clonotype has at least ten counts. The chain is built from TRBV6-5 and TRBJ2-5; the match to TRBD2 covers 10 bases. Germline trimming cut 1 base from V and 0 bases from J; bases unmatched to any gene: 5. CDR3 length: 17 residues. Germline CDR1 is MNHEY and CDR2 is SVGAGI. CDR3 bases: TGTGCCAGCAGTTACTGGGTAGCGGGAGGTAACCAAGAGACCCAGTACTTC. This codes for CASSYWVAGGNQETQYF.

Many counts were recorded for this clonotype. CDR3: CAWGGVYEQYF. The CDR3 DNA follows: TGTGCCTGGGGGGGGGTCTACGAGCAGTACTTC. This chain connects TRBV28 to TRBJ2-7; TRBD2 agrees at 7 bases. Germline-derived CDR1 and CDR2 are MDHEN and SYDVKM. The CDR3 has 11 amino acids. V was clipped by 11 bases and J by 3 bases; unmatched bases: 4. The full variable domain, its missing parts supplied by reference TRBV28 and TRBJ2-7, is DVKVTQSSRYLVKRTGEKVFLECVQDMDHENMFWYRQDPGLGLRLIYFSYDVKMKEKGDIPEGYSVSREKKERFSLILESASTNQTSMYLCAWGGVYEQYFGPGTRLTVT.

This chain joins TRBV7-9 and TRBJ2-2, with 8 positions matching TRBD2. Germline-derived CDR1 and CDR2 are SEHNR and FQNEAQ (reference sequence). CDR3 length equals 15 residues. The V segment lost 5 bases and the J segment 6 bases; nucleotides outside the gene matches: 8. CDR3 region: CASSPRRGDPGELFF. The CDR3 bases are TGTGCCAGCAGCCCCCGGCGGGGGGACCCCGGGGAGCTGTTTTTT.

This clonotype occurred a few times. The chain employs TRBV7-2 and TRBJ2-2; perhaps TRBD2 as D (6 bases). Germline CDR1 is SGHTA and CDR2 is FQGNSA. Trimming took 5 bases from V and 1 from J, leaving 11 bases between them. The CDR3 spans 15 residues. CDR3 protein: CASSAGSWNTGELFF. The CDR3 DNA follows: TGTGCCAGCAGCGCCGGGAGTTGGAACACCGGGGAGCTGTTTTTT. Variable domain in full (rest from reference TRBV7-2 and TRBJ2-2): GAGVSQSPSNKVTEKGKDVELRCDPISGHTALYWYRQSLGQGLEFLIYFQGNSAPDKSGLPSDRFSAERTGGSVSTLTIQRTQQEDSAVYLCASSAGSWNTGELFFGEGSRLTVL.

This clonotype was counted many times. The rearrangement uses TRBV20-1 and TRBJ1-6, with unresolved D. Looked up from germline, CDR1 is DFQATT and CDR2 is SNEGSKA (reference sequence). This CDR3 comprises 17 residues. With 0 bases removed from V and 0 bases from J, the gap between germline ends came to 12 bases. The DNA for the CDR3 is TGCAGTGCTAGAGAAAGCGGCAGGAGCTCCTATAATTCACCCCTCCACTTT. Its translation is CSARESGRSSYNSPLHF.

This clonotype was recorded only once. This chain joins TRBV14 and TRBJ2-3; 9 nucleotides agree with TRBD1. The germline V gene has CDR1 SGHDN and CDR2 FVKESK. There are 18 residues in the CDR3. J was trimmed by 3 bases and V by 3 bases; bases with no gene match: 13. The CDR3 coding sequence is TGTGCCAGCAGCCATTCCCCCTACAGGGGGCGGAAGACAGATACGCAGTATTTT. This sequence encodes CASSHSPYRGRKTDTQYF.

In this sample, this clonotype turned up many times. This chain uses TRBV7-2 with TRBJ2-5; tentatively, D is TRBD1 (6 bases). The CDR3 contains 14 residues. Germline V gene sequence: CDR1 SGHTA, CDR2 FQGNSA. V lost 3 bases and J lost 1, with 9 bases in between. The CDR3 DNA is TGTGCCAGCAGCTTGATACAGGGCCAAGAGACCCAGTACTTC. Its protein product is CASSLIQGQETQYF.

This chain joins TRBV7-9 and TRBJ2-7; weak D call: TRBD2 (6 bases). This CDR3 region has 14 residues. Trimming stripped 6 bases from V and 2 bases from J, with 14 bases between. CDR1 SEHNR and CDR2 FQNEAQ come from the germline V gene (reference sequence). The CDR3 spells CASSPRDWTYEQYF. The DNA for the CDR3 is TGTGCCAGCAGTCCCCGGGACTGGACCTACGAGCAGTACTTC.

This clonotype was counted only a few times. One base away lies a much larger clone, so this may be a sequencing read error. The J gene is TRBJ2-1, the V gene TRBV20-1, with TRBD2 matching over 10 bases. This CDR3 has 14 residues. The J segment lost 2 bases and the V segment lost 2 bases, leaving 0 bases of the junction unmatched. CDR1 DFQATT and CDR2 SNEGSKA come from the germline V gene (reference sequence). The CDR3, as DNA: TGCAGTGCTAGACTAGCGGGAGCCTACAATGAGCAGTTCTTC. Protein sequence: CSARLAGAYNEQFF.